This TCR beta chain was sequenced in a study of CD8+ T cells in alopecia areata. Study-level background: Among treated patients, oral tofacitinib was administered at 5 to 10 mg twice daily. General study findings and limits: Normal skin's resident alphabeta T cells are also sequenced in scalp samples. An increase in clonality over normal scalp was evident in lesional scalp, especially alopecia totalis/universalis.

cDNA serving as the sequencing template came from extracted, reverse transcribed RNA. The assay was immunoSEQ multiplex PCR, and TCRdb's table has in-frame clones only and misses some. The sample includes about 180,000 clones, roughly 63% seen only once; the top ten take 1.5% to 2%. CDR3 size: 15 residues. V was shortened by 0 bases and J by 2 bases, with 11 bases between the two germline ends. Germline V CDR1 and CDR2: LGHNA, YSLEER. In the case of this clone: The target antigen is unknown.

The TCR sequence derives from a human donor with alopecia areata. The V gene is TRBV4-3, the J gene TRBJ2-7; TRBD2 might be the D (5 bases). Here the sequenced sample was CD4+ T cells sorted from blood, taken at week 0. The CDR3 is CASSQEEGSTYEQYF. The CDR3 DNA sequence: TGCGCCAGCAGCCAAGAGGAAGGGAGCACCTACGAGCAGTACTTC.